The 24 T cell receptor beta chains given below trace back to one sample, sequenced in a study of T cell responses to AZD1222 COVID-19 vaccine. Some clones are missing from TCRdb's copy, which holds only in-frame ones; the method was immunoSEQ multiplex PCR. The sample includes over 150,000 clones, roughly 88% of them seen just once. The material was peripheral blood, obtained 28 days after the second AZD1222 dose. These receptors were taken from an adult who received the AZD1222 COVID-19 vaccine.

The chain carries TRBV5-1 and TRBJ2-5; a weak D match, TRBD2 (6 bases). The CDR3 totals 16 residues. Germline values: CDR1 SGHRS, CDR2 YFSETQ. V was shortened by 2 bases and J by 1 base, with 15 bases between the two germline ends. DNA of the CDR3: TGCGCCAGCAGCTTTCTCCGGGACTTGATCCAAGAGACCCAGTACTTC. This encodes CASSFLRDLIQETQYF.

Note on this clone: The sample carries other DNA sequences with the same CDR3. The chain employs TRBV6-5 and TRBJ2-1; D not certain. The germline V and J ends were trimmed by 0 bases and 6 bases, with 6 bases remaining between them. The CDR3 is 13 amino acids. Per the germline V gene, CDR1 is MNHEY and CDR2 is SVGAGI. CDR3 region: CASSYSSGNEQFF. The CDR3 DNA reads TGTGCCAGCAGTTACTCGAGTGGCAATGAGCAGTTCTTC.

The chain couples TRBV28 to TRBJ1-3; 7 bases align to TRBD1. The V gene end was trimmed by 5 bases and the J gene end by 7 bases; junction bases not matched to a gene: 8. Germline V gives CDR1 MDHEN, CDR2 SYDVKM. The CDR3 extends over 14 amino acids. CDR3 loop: CASSVRTGLNTIYF. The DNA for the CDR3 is TGTGCCAGCAGTGTCCGGACAGGTTTGAACACCATATATTTT.

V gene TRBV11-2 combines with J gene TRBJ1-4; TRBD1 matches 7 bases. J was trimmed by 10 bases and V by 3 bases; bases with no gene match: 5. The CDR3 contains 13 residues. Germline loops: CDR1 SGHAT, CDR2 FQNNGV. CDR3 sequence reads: CASSLGQSGKLFF. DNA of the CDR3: TGTGCCAGCAGCTTGGGACAGTCCGGAAAACTGTTTTTT.

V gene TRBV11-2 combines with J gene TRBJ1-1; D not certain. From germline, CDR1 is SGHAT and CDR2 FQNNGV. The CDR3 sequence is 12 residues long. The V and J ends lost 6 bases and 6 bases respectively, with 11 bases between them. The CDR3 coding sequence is TGTGCCAGCAGTTTCAGTTACTCTGAAGCTTTCTTT. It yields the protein CASSFSYSEAFF.

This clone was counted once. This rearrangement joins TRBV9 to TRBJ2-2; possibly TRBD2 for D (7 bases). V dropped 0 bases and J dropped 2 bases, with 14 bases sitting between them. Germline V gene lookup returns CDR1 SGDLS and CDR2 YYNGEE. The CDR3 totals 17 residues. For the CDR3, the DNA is TGTGCCAGCAGCGTAGCTTGGAGGGGGGGAAACACCGGGGAGCTGTTTTTT. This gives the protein CASSVAWRGGNTGELFF.

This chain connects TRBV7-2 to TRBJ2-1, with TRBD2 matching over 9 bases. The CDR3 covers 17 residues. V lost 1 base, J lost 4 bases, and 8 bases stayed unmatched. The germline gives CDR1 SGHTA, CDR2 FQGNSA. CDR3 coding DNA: TGTGCCAGCAGCTTAGTGAGCAGCGGGGGGAAATACAATGAGCAGTTCTTC. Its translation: CASSLVSSGGKYNEQFF.

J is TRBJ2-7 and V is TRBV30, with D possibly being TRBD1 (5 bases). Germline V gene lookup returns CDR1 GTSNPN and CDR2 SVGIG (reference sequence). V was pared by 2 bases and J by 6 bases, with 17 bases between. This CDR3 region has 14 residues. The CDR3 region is CAWSWGSPRSEQYF. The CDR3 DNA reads TGTGCCTGGAGTTGGGGCAGCCCTCGGTCCGAGCAGTACTTC.

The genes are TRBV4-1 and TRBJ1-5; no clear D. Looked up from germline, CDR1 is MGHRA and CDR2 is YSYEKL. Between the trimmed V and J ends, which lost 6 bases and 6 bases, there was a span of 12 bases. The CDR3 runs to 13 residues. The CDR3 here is CASSAYLFQPQHF. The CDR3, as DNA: TGCGCCAGCAGTGCTTACCTGTTTCAGCCCCAGCATTTT.

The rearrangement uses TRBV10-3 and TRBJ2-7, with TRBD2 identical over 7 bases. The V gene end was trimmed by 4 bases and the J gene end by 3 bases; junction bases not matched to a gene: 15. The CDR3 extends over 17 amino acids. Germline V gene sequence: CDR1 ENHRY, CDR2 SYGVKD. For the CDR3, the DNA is TGTGCCATCAGTGGGAGTCCCTCCAGCGGGGTTAACTACGAGCAGTACTTC. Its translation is CAISGSPSSGVNYEQYF.

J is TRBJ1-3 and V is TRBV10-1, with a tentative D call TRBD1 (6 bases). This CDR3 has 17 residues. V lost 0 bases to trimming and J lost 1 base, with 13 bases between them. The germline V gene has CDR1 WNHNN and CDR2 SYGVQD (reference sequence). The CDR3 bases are TGCGCCAGCAGTGAGTCGAAATGGGGGGCATCTGGAAACACCATATATTTT. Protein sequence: CASSESKWGASGNTIYF.

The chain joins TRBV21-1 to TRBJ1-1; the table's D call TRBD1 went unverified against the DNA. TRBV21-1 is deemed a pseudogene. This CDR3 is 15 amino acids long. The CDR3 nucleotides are TGTGCCAGCAGCAAACCGGGACAGGAGAACACTGAAGCTTTCTTT. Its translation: CASSKPGQENTEAFF.

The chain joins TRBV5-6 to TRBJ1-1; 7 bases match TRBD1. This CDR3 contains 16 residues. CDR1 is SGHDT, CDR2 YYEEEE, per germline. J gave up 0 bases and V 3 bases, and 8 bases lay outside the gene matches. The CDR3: CASSWAGTVMNTEAFF. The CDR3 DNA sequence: TGTGCCAGCAGCTGGGCCGGGACAGTCATGAACACTGAAGCTTTCTTT.

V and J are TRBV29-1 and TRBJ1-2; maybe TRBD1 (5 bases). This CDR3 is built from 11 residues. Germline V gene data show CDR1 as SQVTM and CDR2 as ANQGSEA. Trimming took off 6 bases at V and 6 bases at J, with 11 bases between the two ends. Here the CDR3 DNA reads TGCAGCGTGGGCAGGGATAATGGCTACACCTTC. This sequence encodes CSVGRDNGYTF.

CDR3 nucleotides: TGTGCCAGCAGCTTCCGACAGAACACTGAAGCTTTCTTT. Protein sequence: CASSFRQNTEAFF. The V gene is TRBV5-6, the J gene TRBJ1-1; D uncertain. Germline V gene lookup returns CDR1 SGHDT and CDR2 YYEEEE. The CDR3 covers 13 residues. V lost 2 bases and J 1 base, leaving 6 bases between the germline ends.

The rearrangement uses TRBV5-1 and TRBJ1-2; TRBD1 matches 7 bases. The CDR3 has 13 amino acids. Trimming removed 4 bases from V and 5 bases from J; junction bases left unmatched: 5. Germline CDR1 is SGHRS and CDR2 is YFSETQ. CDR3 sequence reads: CASSDRVGYGYTF. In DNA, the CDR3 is TGCGCCAGCAGCGACAGGGTAGGGTATGGCTACACCTTC.

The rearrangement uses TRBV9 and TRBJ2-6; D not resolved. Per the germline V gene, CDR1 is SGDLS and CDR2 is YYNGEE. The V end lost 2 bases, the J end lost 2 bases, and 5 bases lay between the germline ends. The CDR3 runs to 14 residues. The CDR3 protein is CASSVRAGANVLTF. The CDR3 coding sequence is TGTGCCAGCAGCGTCCGGGCTGGGGCCAACGTCCTGACTTTC.

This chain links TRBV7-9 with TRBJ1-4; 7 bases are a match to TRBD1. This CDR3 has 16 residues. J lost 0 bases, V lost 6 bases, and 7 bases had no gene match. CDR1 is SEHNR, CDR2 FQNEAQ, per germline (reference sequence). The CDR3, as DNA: TGTGCCAGCAGTCTTCAGGGGGGAACAACTAATGAAAAACTGTTTTTT. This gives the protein CASSLQGGTTNEKLFF. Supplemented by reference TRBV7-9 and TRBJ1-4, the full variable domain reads DTGVSQNPRHKITKRGQNVTFRCDPISEHNRLYWYRQTLGQGPEFLTYFQNEAQLEKSRLLSDRFSAERPKGSFSTLEIQRTEQGDSAMYLCASSLQGGTTNEKLFFGSGTQLSVL.

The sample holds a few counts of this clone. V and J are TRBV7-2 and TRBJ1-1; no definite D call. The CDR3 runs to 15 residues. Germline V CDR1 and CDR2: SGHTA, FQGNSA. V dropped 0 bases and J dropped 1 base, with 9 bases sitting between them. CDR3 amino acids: CASSLAGVTNTEAFF. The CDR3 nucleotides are TGTGCCAGCAGCTTAGCTGGGGTAACGAACACTGAAGCTTTCTTT. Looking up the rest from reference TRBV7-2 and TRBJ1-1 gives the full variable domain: GAGVSQSPSNKVTEKGKDVELRCDPISGHTALYWYRQSLGQGLEFLIYFQGNSAPDKSGLPSDRFSAERTGGSVSTLTIQRTQQEDSAVYLCASSLAGVTNTEAFFGQGTRLTVV.

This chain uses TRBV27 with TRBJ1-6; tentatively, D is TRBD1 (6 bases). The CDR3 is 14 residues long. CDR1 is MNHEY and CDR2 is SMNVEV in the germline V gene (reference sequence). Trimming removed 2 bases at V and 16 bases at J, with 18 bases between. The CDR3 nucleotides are TGTGCCAGCAGTTTAGGGGGCTTTGACAGTTTACTCCACTTT. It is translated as CASSLGGFDSLLHF.

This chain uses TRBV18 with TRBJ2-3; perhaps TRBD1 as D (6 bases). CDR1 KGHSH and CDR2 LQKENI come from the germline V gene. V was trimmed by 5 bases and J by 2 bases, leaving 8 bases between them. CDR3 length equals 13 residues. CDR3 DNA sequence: TGTGCCAGCTCAGGACAGCTCACAGATACGCAGTATTTT. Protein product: CASSGQLTDTQYF.

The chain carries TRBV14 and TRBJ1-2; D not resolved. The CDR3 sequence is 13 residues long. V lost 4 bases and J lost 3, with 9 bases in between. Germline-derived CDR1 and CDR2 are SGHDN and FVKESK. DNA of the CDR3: TGTGCCAGCAGCCTTGCCCAGGACTATGGCTACACCTTC. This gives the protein CASSLAQDYGYTF.

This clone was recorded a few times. The CDR3: CASSLDRVGFGHSGANVLTF. The CDR3 DNA follows: TGTGCCAGCAGCTTGGACAGGGTGGGTTTCGGGCACTCTGGGGCCAACGTCCTGACTTTC. The chain combines TRBV5-5 with TRBJ2-6; the D gene is possibly TRBD1 (6 bases). The germline V and J ends were trimmed by 0 bases and 0 bases, with 19 bases remaining between them. This CDR3 spans 20 amino acids. CDR1 SGHKS and CDR2 YYEKEE come from the germline V gene (reference sequence).

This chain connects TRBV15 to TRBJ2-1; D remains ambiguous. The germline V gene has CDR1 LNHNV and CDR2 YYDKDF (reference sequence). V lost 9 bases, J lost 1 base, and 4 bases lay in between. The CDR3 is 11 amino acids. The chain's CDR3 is CATESYNEQFF. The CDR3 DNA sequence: TGTGCCACTGAGTCCTACAATGAGCAGTTCTTC.